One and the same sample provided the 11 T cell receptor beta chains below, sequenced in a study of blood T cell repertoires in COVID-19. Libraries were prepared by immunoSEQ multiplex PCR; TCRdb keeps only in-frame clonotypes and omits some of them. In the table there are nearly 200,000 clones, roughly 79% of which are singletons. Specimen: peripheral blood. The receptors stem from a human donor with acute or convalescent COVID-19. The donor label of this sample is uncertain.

The CDR3 DNA reads as TGTGCCAGCAGCTTAGGAAAGCGGAGCTCCTACAATGAGCAGTTCTTC. It yields the protein CASSLGKRSSYNEQFF. J is TRBJ2-1 and V is TRBV11-3; D is possibly TRBD2 (5 bases). Trimming took off 1 base at V and 0 bases at J, with 10 bases between the two ends. The CDR3 covers 16 residues. The germline V gene encodes CDR1 SGHNT and CDR2 YENEEA.

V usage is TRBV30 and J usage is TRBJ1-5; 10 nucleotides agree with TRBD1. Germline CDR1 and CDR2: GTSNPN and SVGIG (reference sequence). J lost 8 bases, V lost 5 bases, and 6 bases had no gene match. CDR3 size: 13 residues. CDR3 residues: CAWGGQGEKPQHF. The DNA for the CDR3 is TGTGCCTGGGGTGGACAGGGGGAGAAGCCCCAGCATTTT. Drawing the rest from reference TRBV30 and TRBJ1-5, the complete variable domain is SQTIHQWPATLVQPVGSPLSLECTVEGTSNPNLYWYRQAAGRGLQLLFYSVGIGQISSEVPQNLSASRPQDRQFILSSKKLLLSDSGFYLCAWGGQGEKPQHFGDGTRLSIL.

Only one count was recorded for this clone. The CDR3, as DNA: TGTGCCAGCAGCTTAACAGGAGGCACAGATACGCAGTATTTT. Its translation: CASSLTGGTDTQYF. This chain uses TRBV7-7 with TRBJ2-3, with a possible D match to TRBD1 (5 bases). CDR3 length: 14 residues. Looked up from germline, CDR1 is SSHAT and CDR2 is FNYEAQ (reference sequence). V was pared by 2 bases and J by 1 base, with 7 bases between.

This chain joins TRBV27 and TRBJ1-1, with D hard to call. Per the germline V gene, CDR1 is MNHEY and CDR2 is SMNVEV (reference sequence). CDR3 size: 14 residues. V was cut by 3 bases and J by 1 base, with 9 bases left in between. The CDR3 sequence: CASSFGRKNTEAFF. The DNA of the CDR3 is TGTGCCAGCAGTTTCGGCAGGAAGAACACTGAAGCTTTCTTT.

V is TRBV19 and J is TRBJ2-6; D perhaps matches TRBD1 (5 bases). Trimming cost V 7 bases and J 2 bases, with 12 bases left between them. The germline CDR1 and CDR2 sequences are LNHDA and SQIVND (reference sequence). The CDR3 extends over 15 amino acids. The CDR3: CASTQLTAGANVLTF. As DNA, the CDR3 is TGTGCCAGTACCCAATTGACAGCTGGGGCCAACGTCCTGACTTTC.

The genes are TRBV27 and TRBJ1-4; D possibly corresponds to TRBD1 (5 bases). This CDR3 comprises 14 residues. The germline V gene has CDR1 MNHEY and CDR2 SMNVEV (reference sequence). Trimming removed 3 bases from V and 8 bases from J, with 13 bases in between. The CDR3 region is CASSLGEDGEKLFF. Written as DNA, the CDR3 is TGTGCCAGCAGTTTGGGGGAGGACGGCGAAAAACTGTTTTTT.

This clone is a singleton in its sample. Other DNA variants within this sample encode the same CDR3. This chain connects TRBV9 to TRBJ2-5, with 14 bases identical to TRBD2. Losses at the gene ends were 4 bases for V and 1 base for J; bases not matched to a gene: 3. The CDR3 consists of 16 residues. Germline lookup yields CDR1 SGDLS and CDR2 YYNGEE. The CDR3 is CASSPGLAGGQETQYF. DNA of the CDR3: TGTGCCAGCAGCCCCGGACTAGCGGGAGGCCAAGAGACCCAGTACTTC. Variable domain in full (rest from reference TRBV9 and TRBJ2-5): DSGVTQTPKHLITATGQRVTLRCSPRSGDLSVYWYQQSLDQGLQFLIQYYNGEERAKGNILERFSAQQFPDLHSELNLSSLELGDSALYFCASSPGLAGGQETQYFGPGTRLLVL.

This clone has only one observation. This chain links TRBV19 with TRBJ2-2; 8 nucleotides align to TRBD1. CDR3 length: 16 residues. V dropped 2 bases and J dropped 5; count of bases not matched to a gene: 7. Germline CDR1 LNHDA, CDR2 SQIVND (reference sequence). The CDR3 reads CASSIPWTGTTGELFF. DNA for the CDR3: TGTGCCAGTAGTATACCTTGGACAGGGACGACCGGGGAGCTGTTTTTT.

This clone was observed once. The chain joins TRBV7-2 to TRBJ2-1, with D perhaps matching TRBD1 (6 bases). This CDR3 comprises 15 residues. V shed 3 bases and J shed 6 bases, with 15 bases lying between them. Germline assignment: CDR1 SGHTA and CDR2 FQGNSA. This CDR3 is CASSFMSGRGNEQFF. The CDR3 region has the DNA TGTGCCAGCAGCTTTATGTCAGGCAGGGGCAATGAGCAGTTCTTC.

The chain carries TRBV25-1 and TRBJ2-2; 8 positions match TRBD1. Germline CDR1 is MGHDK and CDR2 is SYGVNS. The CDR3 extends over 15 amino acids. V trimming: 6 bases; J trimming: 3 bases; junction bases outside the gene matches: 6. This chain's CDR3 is CASRTGDWDTGELFF. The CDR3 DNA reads TGTGCCAGCAGGACAGGGGATTGGGACACCGGGGAGCTGTTTTTT.

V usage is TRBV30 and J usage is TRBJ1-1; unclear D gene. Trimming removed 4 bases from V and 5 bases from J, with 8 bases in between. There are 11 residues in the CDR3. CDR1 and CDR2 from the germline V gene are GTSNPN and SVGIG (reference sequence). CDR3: CAWKRATEAFF. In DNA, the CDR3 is TGTGCCTGGAAGAGGGCTACTGAAGCTTTCTTT.